This T cell receptor beta chain stems from a study of pediatric ulcerative colitis. Overall study results and limits: All ulcerative colitis patients, but no controls, carried two rectal clonotypes.

V was clipped by 1 base and J by 7 bases, with 11 bases between them. The CDR3 totals 14 residues. Germline loops: CDR1 LGHNT, CDR2 FRNRAP. Sequencing used immunoSEQ multiplex PCR; TCRdb keeps in-frame clones, though not all of them. The table shows more than 15,000 clones, with about two thirds occurring only once. During colonoscopy, one to two rectal pinch biopsies were collected. Concerning this clone: Its antigen is undetermined.

The TCR sequence derives from a girl between 10 and 17 years old with moderate ulcerative colitis. The chain joins TRBV12-5 to TRBJ2-1; D is perhaps TRBD1 (6 bases). Sequenced input: gut tissue. CDR3 protein: CASGLGTEINEQFF. The CDR3 nucleotides read TGTGCTAGTGGTTTGGGGACAGAGATAAATGAGCAGTTCTTC.